This TCR beta chain appears in the sequencing data of a study of identical twins. TCRdb reprocessed the 5' RACE reads via MiXCR and lists one record per CDR3 protein. The sample holds some 760,000 distinct CDR3 sequences, roughly 18% seen once. The CDR3 sequence is 15 residues long. Between the trimmed V and J ends, which lost 0 bases and 8 bases, there was a span of 17 bases. Germline CDR1 is SGHRS and CDR2 is YFSETQ. This clonotype turned up a few times. This sample also appeared in a second study, on T cells expressing NK-cell markers. From that second work: Several experiments confined sorting to alpha-beta TCR T cells with an anti-gamma-delta TCR antibody. For four donors, these clonotypes were likewise the leading ones in the CD3+CD56-NKG2C+ fraction.

The V call is TRBV5-1, the J call TRBJ1-1; D not resolved. The specimen sequenced was PBMCs. The TCR originated in a woman younger than 35 in good health. This chain's CDR3 is CASSLAETVYGEAFF. The CDR3 bases are TGCGCCAGCAGCTTGGCCGAGACGGTTTACGGGGAAGCTTTCTTT.